Following are 17 T cell receptor beta chains from one sample sequenced in a study of T cell responses to AZD1222 COVID-19 vaccine. Generated by immunoSEQ multiplex PCR, the TCRdb table keeps only in-frame clones and is missing some. Of 100,000 to 150,000 clones in the sample, around 85% were seen once. The sequencing used peripheral blood, collected 28 days after the second AZD1222 dose. The receptors originated from an adult who received the AZD1222 COVID-19 vaccine.

This clone has a single count. The chain couples TRBV5-6 to TRBJ2-2; D ambiguous. This CDR3 contains 16 residues. From germline, CDR1 is SGHDT and CDR2 YYEEEE. V lost 0 bases and J 0 bases, leaving 9 bases between the germline ends. The chain's CDR3 is CASSLVETSNTGELFF. The CDR3 DNA is TGTGCCAGCAGCTTGGTTGAGACATCGAACACCGGGGAGCTGTTTTTT. Looking up the rest from reference TRBV5-6 and TRBJ2-2 gives the full variable domain: DAGVTQSPTHLIKTRGQQVTLRCSPKSGHDTVSWYQQALGQGPQFIFQYYEEEERQRGNFPDRFSGHQFPNYSSELNVNALLLGDSALYLCASSLVETSNTGELFFGEGSRLTVL.

The chain has TRBV4-1 and TRBJ2-1, with 9 bases lining up with TRBD2. After removal of 3 bases from V and 3 bases from J, the junction contained 9 bases not matched to a gene. The CDR3 contains 17 residues. Germline V CDR1 and CDR2: MGHRA, YSYEKL. The CDR3 region has the DNA TGCGCCAGCAGCCAGGGAACCAGCGGGGGGTTCTACAATGAGCAGTTCTTC. Translated: CASSQGTSGGFYNEQFF.

This chain links TRBV2 with TRBJ1-5; D uncertain. This CDR3 comprises 13 residues. Per the germline V gene, CDR1 is SNHLY and CDR2 is FYNNEI. V was shortened by 3 bases and J by 1 base, with 4 bases between the two germline ends. The CDR3 sequence is CASSDGSNQPQHF. The CDR3 coding sequence is TGTGCCAGCAGTGATGGAAGCAATCAGCCCCAGCATTTT.

V is TRBV6-5 and J is TRBJ1-1; TRBD1 is a possible D gene (5 bases). Looked up from germline, CDR1 is MNHEY and CDR2 is SVGAGI. The CDR3 sequence is 13 residues long. The V gene lost 6 bases and the J gene lost 5 bases, with 13 bases spanning the gap. This CDR3 reads CASSDSLYTEAFF. As DNA, the CDR3 is TGTGCCAGCAGCGACAGCCTTTATACTGAAGCTTTCTTT.

The genes are TRBV7-2 and TRBJ1-6; D is possibly TRBD1 (5 bases). CDR1 and CDR2 from the germline V gene are SGHTA and FQGNSA. The CDR3 contains 15 residues. Trimming shortened V by 2 bases and J by 8 bases, and 13 bases separated the two germline ends. As DNA, the CDR3 is TGTGCCAGCAGCTTACGCAGGGAGGGTGATTCACCCCTCCACTTT. Encoded protein: CASSLRREGDSPLHF. The entire variable domain, with the rest obtained from reference TRBV7-2 and TRBJ1-6, is as follows: GAGVSQSPSNKVTEKGKDVELRCDPISGHTALYWYRQSLGQGLEFLIYFQGNSAPDKSGLPSDRFSAERTGGSVSTLTIQRTQQEDSAVYLCASSLRREGDSPLHFGNGTRLTVT.

The CDR3 DNA reads as TGTGCCAGCAGCTACCGGGGACTAGCCACAGATACGCAGTATTTT. Translated: CASSYRGLATDTQYF. The gene calls are TRBV11-2 and TRBJ2-3; 9 positions agree with TRBD2. V shed 4 bases, J shed 2 bases, and the junction held 4 bases outside the gene matches. The CDR3 has 15 residues. CDR1 SGHAT and CDR2 FQNNGV come from the germline V gene.

The chain is built from TRBV30 and TRBJ1-1; no definite D call. V dropped 3 bases and J dropped 1 base, with 6 bases sitting between them. The CDR3 has 12 residues. The V gene's germline CDR1 is GTSNPN and CDR2 SVGIG (reference sequence). The CDR3 is CAWSNRNTEAFF. The CDR3 bases are TGTGCCTGGAGCAACAGGAACACTGAAGCTTTCTTT.

The chain uses TRBV7-8 and TRBJ2-4; possibly TRBD2 for D (6 bases). This CDR3 contains 16 residues. Trimming left V 5 bases short and J 0 bases short, with 14 bases between. From germline, CDR1 is SGHVS and CDR2 FQNEAQ. CDR3 DNA sequence: TGTGCCAGCAGCCCCAGTGGAGGGAGAGCCAAAAACATTCAGTACTTC. Amino acid sequence: CASSPSGGRAKNIQYF. Filled out from reference TRBV7-8 and TRBJ2-4, the complete variable domain reads GAGVSQSPRYKVAKRGQDVALRCDPISGHVSLFWYQQALGQGPEFLTYFQNEAQLDKSGLPSDRFFAERPEGSVSTLKIQRTQQEDSAVYLCASSPSGGRAKNIQYFGAGTRLSVL.

This clone was recorded only once. The chain carries TRBV3-1 (or the pseudogene TRBV3-2) and TRBJ2-3, with D maybe TRBD1 (6 bases). Germline values: CDR1 LGHDT, CDR2 YNNKEL (reference sequence). The CDR3 is made up of 14 amino acids. V was trimmed by 8 bases and J by 1 base, leaving 13 bases between them. This CDR3 is CASQRGGGTDTQYF. The CDR3 nucleotides read TGTGCCAGCCAGAGAGGGGGTGGCACAGATACGCAGTATTTT.

The chain couples TRBV5-1 to TRBJ1-3; 9 bases line up with TRBD1. V lost 0 bases and J lost 0; bases outside the gene matches: 1. Germline assignment: CDR1 SGHRS and CDR2 YFSETQ. This CDR3 comprises 16 residues. The CDR3 nucleotides read TGCGCCAGCAGCTTGGACAGGGGGCCCTCTGGAAACACCATATATTTT. Encoded protein: CASSLDRGPSGNTIYF.

The chain recombines TRBV5-1 with TRBJ1-4; tentatively, D is TRBD1 (6 bases). The CDR3 runs 14 residues. Trimming took 4 bases from V and 5 from J, leaving 12 bases between them. Germline V lookup: CDR1 SGHRS, CDR2 YFSETQ. The CDR3 DNA follows: TGCGCCAGCAGCCCCACCGACAGGAATGAAAAACTGTTTTTT. This encodes CASSPTDRNEKLFF.

The V call is TRBV9, the J call TRBJ2-1; TRBD1 agrees at 10 bases. The ends lost 0 bases at V and 9 bases at J; junction bases unmatched: 9. The germline V gene has CDR1 SGDLS and CDR2 YYNGEE. The CDR3 loop spans 16 amino acids. CDR3 loop: CASSVATPTGGSEQFF. The CDR3 nucleotides read TGTGCCAGCAGCGTAGCCACCCCGACAGGGGGCAGTGAGCAGTTCTTC. The whole variable domain, remainder taken from reference TRBV9 and TRBJ2-1, is DSGVTQTPKHLITATGQRVTLRCSPRSGDLSVYWYQQSLDQGLQFLIQYYNGEERAKGNILERFSAQQFPDLHSELNLSSLELGDSALYFCASSVATPTGGSEQFFGPGTRLTVL.

The V gene is TRBV3-1 (or the pseudogene TRBV3-2), the J gene TRBJ2-1, with TRBD2 matching 13 bases. CDR1 is LGHDT, CDR2 YNNKEL, per germline (reference sequence). J lost 8 bases, V lost 4 bases, and 8 bases had no gene match. This CDR3 has 16 amino acids. The CDR3 loop is CASSLRLAGGIDEQFF. DNA for the CDR3: TGTGCCAGCAGCCTAAGACTAGCGGGGGGCATCGATGAGCAGTTCTTC.

The chain links TRBV2 to TRBJ2-1; TRBD1 is a possible D gene (6 bases). The V gene lost 7 bases and the J gene lost 5 bases, with 15 bases spanning the gap. CDR3 length equals 14 residues. Per germline, CDR1 SNHLY and CDR2 FYNNEI. CDR3 protein: CASNPNYRDNEQFF. The CDR3 coding sequence is TGTGCCAGCAACCCGAATTACAGGGACAATGAGCAGTTCTTC.

This rearrangement joins TRBV29-1 to TRBJ1-1; D uncertain. The V end lost 6 bases, the J end lost 1 base, and 15 bases lay between the germline ends. The CDR3 runs 14 residues. The germline CDR1 and CDR2 sequences are SQVTM and ANQGSEA. The chain's CDR3 is CSVQLWSGNTEAFF. CDR3 nucleotide sequence: TGCAGCGTACAACTCTGGAGTGGGAACACTGAAGCTTTCTTT.

V is TRBV5-1 and J is TRBJ1-4, with D maybe TRBD1 (5 bases). Germline V gene lookup returns CDR1 SGHRS and CDR2 YFSETQ. This CDR3 region has 16 residues. Trimming took off 1 base at V and 5 bases at J, with 15 bases between the two ends. As DNA, the CDR3 is TGCGCCAGCAGCTTGCTACAGTCGGGGGGAAATGAAAAACTGTTTTTT. This translates into CASSLLQSGGNEKLFF.

The chain is built from TRBV4-2 and TRBJ2-3, with 11 bases fitting TRBD2. V trimming: 0 bases; J trimming: 0 bases; junction bases outside the gene matches: 5. The CDR3 sequence is 18 residues long. Germline lookup yields CDR1 LGHNA and CDR2 YNFKEQ. CDR3 nucleotide sequence: TGTGCCAGCAGCCAAGATCATACTAGCGGGGGTAGCACAGATACGCAGTATTTT. This gives the protein CASSQDHTSGGSTDTQYF.